The sequence of this TCR beta chain was determined in a study of blood T cell repertoires in COVID-19. In the study overall: T cells, B-cell-depleted T cells, or PBMCs provided the cDNA or gDNA that served as material.

As handled by the study authors: Amplifying reference gene primers gave estimates of nucleated cell counts. Here immunoSEQ multiplex PCR was the method, and the copy in TCRdb shows in-frame clones only, minus some. The DNA was the basis for D and trimming; V, J and clone size are from that table. The sample includes about 23,000 clones, approximately 86% of them seen just once. The germline V gene has CDR1 KGHSH and CDR2 LQKENI. The V and J ends lost 6 bases and 3 bases respectively, with 11 bases between them. This CDR3 region has 13 residues. The chain joins TRBV18 to TRBJ1-1; no clear D gene. The specimen sequenced was peripheral blood. This clonotype originated in a human donor with acute or convalescent COVID-19. The donor label of this sample is uncertain. The CDR3 protein is CASSPQVDTEAFF. The DNA for the CDR3 is TGTGCCAGCTCCCCTCAGGTCGACACTGAAGCTTTCTTT.